These T cell receptor beta chains were read from a single sample in a study of a mutant IDH1 vaccine in newly diagnosed glioma. Using immunoSEQ multiplex PCR, the repertoire was profiled, and TCRdb retains in-frame clones only, with some absent. The data hold roughly 84,000 clones, with approximately 80% observed a single time. This specimen was PBMCs, taken from a glioma patient treated with radiotherapy, temozolomide or both. The receptors derive from a man in his forties with glioma. Some clones in this sample may be carry-over from other donors' samples. The CDR3 runs from the conserved cysteine through the conserved F or W. A D gene is named only where the DNA matches it firmly.

TRBJ2-6,.,TRBV6-5,TGTGCCAGCAGGCAGGCCTACTCTGGGGCCAACGTCCTGACTTTC,CASRQAYSGANVLTF
TRBJ2-1,.,TRBV18,TGTGCCAGCTCACCAGGGGAAGAGCAGTTCTTC,CASSPGEEQFF
TRBJ1-2,.,TRBV2,TGTGCCAGCCGAACTGCAGTGGCTGGCTACACCTTC,CASRTAVAGYTF
TRBJ2-7,TRBD2,TRBV5-4,TGTGCCAGCAGCTTTAGCGGGGGGGCCCACGAGCAGTACTTC,CASSFSGGAHEQYF
TRBJ2-3,.,TRBV5-1,TGCGCCAGCAGCTTGGTCGGCTCCCAGGACACAGATACGCAGTATTTT,CASSLVGSQDTDTQYF
TRBJ1-2,TRBD1,TRBV5-1,TGCGCCAGCAGGGGGACAGGGGGGTATGGCTACACCTTC,CASRGTGGYGYTF
TRBJ1-4,.,TRBV25-1,TGTGCCAGCAGTGAAAACAGGGTAATAATTTTT,CASSENRVIIF
TRBJ1-5,TRBD1,TRBV19,TGTGCCGCATGGGACAGGGGGCTAGGTGGCAATCAGCCCCAGCATTTT,CAAWDRGLGGNQPQHF
TRBJ1-2,.,TRBV14,TGTGCCAGCAGCCAATCGAGTGGCCGCGGCTACACCTTC,CASSQSSGRGYTF
TRBJ2-1,.,TRBV2,TGTGCCAGCAGTGTTTACAGAAACAATGAGCAGTTCTTC,CASSVYRNNEQFF
TRBJ2-5,.,TRBV5-1,TGCGCCAGCCAACAGGATAACCAAGAGACCCAGTACTTC,CASQQDNQETQYF
TRBJ2-1,TRBD1,TRBV9,TGTGCCAGCAGCACCCGGGACAGCCCCTACAATGAGCAGTTCTTC,CASSTRDSPYNEQFF
TRBJ1-2,TRBD1,TRBV5-6,TGTGCCAGCAGCCACCGGGACAGGGGGGATGGCTACACCTTC,CASSHRDRGDGYTF
TRBJ2-3,TRBD1,TRBV9,TGTGCCAGCACCGACGGACAGGGCACAGATACGCAGTATTTT,CASTDGQGTDTQYF
TRBJ2-5,TRBD2,TRBV7-9,TGTGCCACGTTGGCTAGCGGGGGCCAAGAGACCCAGTACTTC,CATLASGGQETQYF
TRBJ2-6,.,TRBV5-1,TGCGCCAGCAGCTTGGCCGCAGGCTCTGGGGCCAACGTCCTGACTTTC,CASSLAAGSGANVLTF
TRBJ2-2,TRBD2,TRBV19,TGTGCCAGTAGTACCACACTCGGGGGGGCGGGGCTGACCGGGGAGCTGTTTTTT,CASSTTLGGAGLTGELFF
TRBJ1-6,TRBD1,TRBV27,TGTGCCAGCAGTCTAACGGGACAGCCTTATAATTCACCCCTCCACTTT,CASSLTGQPYNSPLHF
TRBJ1-1,TRBD1,TRBV5-1,TGCGCCAGCAGCTTGTATCCTAGTTCAGGGGGAAACACTGAAGCTTTCTTT,CASSLYPSSGGNTEAFF
TRBJ2-7,.,TRBV9,TGTGCCAGCAGCCCCGGAGGGGTGCCGACCTACGAGCAGTACTTC,CASSPGGVPTYEQYF
TRBJ1-5,TRBD1,TRBV18,TGTGCCAGCCACGCCGGGACAGTGGGCAATCAGCCCCAGCATTTT,CASHAGTVGNQPQHF